This T cell receptor beta chain was sequenced for a study of identical twins. Study-wide points: Abundant beta clonotypes from cord blood bore fewer insertions; memory repertoires lacked this pattern.

V lost 6 bases and J 3 bases, leaving 21 bases between the germline ends. The CDR3 runs 15 residues. From germline, CDR1 is DFQATT and CDR2 SNEGSKA (reference sequence). TCRdb reprocessed the 5' RACE reads via MiXCR and lists one record per CDR3 protein. The sample includes 1.5 million to 2 million distinct CDR3 sequences, about 31% of them seen just once. Note on this clonotype: No antigen is known for it.

The TCR comes from a newborn girl in good health. Material for sequencing was cord blood. This rearrangement joins TRBV20-1 to TRBJ2-7; D not certain. CDR3 amino acids: CSARTSQVPYYEQYF. CDR3 DNA: TGCAGTGCGAGGACCAGTCAAGTCCCATACTACGAGCAGTACTTC.